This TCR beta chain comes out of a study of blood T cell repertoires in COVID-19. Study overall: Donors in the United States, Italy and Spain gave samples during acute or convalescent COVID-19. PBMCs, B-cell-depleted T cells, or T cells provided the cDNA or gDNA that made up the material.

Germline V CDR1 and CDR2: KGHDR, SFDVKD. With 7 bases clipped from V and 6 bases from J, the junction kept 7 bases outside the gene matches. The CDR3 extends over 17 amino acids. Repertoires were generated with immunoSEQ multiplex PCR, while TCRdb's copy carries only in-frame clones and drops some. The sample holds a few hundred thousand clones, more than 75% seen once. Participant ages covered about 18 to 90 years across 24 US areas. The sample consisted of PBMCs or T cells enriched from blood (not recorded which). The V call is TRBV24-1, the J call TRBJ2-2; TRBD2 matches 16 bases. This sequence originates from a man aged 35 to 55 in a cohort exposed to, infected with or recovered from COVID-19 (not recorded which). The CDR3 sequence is CATRAPGLAGGAGELFF. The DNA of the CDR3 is TGTGCCACCAGAGCCCCGGGACTAGCGGGGGGGGCCGGGGAGCTGTTTTTT.